This TCR beta chain appears in the sequencing data of a study of blood T cell repertoires in COVID-19. Study summary: Samples representing acute and convalescent COVID-19 were sourced from the United States, Italy and Spain. T cells, B-cell-depleted T cells, or PBMCs supplied cDNA or gDNA.

How the authors handled the data: Reference gene primer amplification gave nucleated cell count estimates. The assay was immunoSEQ multiplex PCR, and TCRdb's table has in-frame clones only and misses some. The V and J calls and clone size come from that table; D and trimming were worked out from the DNA. The data contain roughly 150,000 clones, approximately 88% of them singletons. V gave up 5 bases and J gave up 4 bases; unmatched junction bases: 9. The CDR3 extends over 16 amino acids. Germline CDR1 is SGHVS and CDR2 is FQNEAQ. This clone was seen just once. V is TRBV7-8 and J is TRBJ1-5; 9 bases match TRBD1. The sample was peripheral blood. The TCR sequence derives from a woman older than 75 with active or convalescent COVID-19. CDR3 bases: TGTGCCAGCAGCATGGGGACAGGGCTTACAAATCAGCCCCAGCATTTT. This gives the protein CASSMGTGLTNQPQHF.